This TCR beta chain was captured by sequencing in a study of T cell responses to AZD1222 COVID-19 vaccine. With regard to this clone: The antigen remains undetermined.

Germline V gene sequence: CDR1 MDHEN, CDR2 SYDVKM. The CDR3 length is 14 residues. The V and J ends lost 5 bases and 3 bases respectively, with 13 bases between them. General study findings and limits: Spike was spanned by vaccine-associated CD4 TCRs, with dominance at 160-218 and 743-854. Baseline seropositivity occurred in only a handful of AZD1222 recipients.

Assay: immunoSEQ multiplex PCR; the TCRdb copy retains only in-frame clones and omits some. The sample has some 140,000 clones, more than 80% seen once; the top ten hold 4.1%. The sample in question was peripheral blood, obtained on day 0 of AZD1222 vaccination. The receptor was derived from an adult in good health. The rearrangement joins TRBV28 to TRBJ1-1; D is perhaps TRBD1 (5 bases). The CDR3 DNA reads as TGTGCCAGCAGTCACTTCAGGGATGACACTGAAGCTTTCTTT. Amino acid sequence: CASSHFRDDTEAFF.